This TCR beta chain was observed in a study of beta chain features in type 1 diabetes (dated by TCRdb to 2016 to 2019). Regarding the complete study: No differences in mean age, gender distribution, total cell number or subset yield were found between patients and healthy donors. In the study, TCRB repertoires of sorted circulating CD4+ T cell subsets from recently diagnosed type 1 diabetes patients were compared with those of matched healthy donors. A total of roughly 100,000,000 sorted cells were examined across all samples, and the number of cells per subset was strongly correlated with RNA yield. Whereas all 30 or so donors provided naive and central memory subsets, regulatory and stem cell-like memory subsets were isolated from just 8 patients and roughly 8 healthy donors.

Turning to this clone: The antigen it recognizes is unknown. Base-call qualities are not available, and no considerably larger clone is one nucleotide away.

The entire isolated RNA was reverse transcribed using the High Capacity cDNA Reverse Transcription Kit, and thus expressed TCRB transcripts were sequenced. Deep immunoSEQ sequencing was applied to naive, central memory and regulatory T cell samples, giving an average of approximately 3.8 million total reads per sample. After sorted cells were lysed in RLT buffer, RNA was extracted with DNase-treated RNeasy Micro or Mini kits, with the choice depending on cell number. To prevent cross-contamination, each cell subset was processed individually, whereas patient and healthy donor samples were processed jointly. TCRB sequences were amplified from cDNA with the immunoSEQ multiplex PCR, producing 87-bp fragments spanning the CDR3 region. Amplicons were sequenced on the Illumina HiSeq platform. The study's own analysis went as follows. PCR bias was computationally corrected using synthetic template baselines, reads within Hamming distance 2 were collapsed, and singletons that could not be merged were discarded. Reads were aligned against IMGT so that V, D and J genes, CDR3 length and insertions or deletions at six rearrangement sites could be assigned. Within each subset, clonotype counts were normalized to sorted cell number, after which true diversity and Gini coefficients were computed with the tcR R package. The overlap coefficient, calculated on TCRB nucleotide sequences, was used to quantify repertoire sharing. TCRdb took over this immuneACCESS table, retaining in-frame rearrangements with V and J assigned. Such tables are incomplete; in checked studies, under half of the missing clones stem from an unresolved V gene, and the remainder is unexplained. That table gives V, J and clone size, and the DNA gave D and trimming. The table for this sample lists around 130,000 clones; 9% of them were counted only once. The ten largest account for 0.7% to 0.85% of the sample.

From each donor, a single peripheral blood sample of approximately 120 mL on average was drawn into heparinised tubes. Using a panel that included CD45RO, CCR7, CD25, CD127, CD95 and CD27, naive, central memory, regulatory and stem cell-like memory CD4+ T cells were sorted on a BD FACSAria II. Purity was above 95% for every sorted population. PBMCs were separated immediately by Lymphoprep density gradient centrifugation and were stained directly, without being cultured. So that batch effects would be minimized, each experiment stained and sorted samples in pairs, pairing one healthy donor with one patient. V is clipped by 5 bases and J by 5 bases, and the sequence between their germline boundaries is 24 bases long. According to the germline V gene, CDR1 reads MDHEN and CDR2 reads SYDVKM. Spanning cysteine to phenylalanine, the CDR3 consists of 17 amino acids. Only the CDR3 portion is preserved as DNA: 51 bases, with reading frame beginning at the first base.

The investigation overall reported the following: Type 1 diabetes patients showed a moderate but significant shortening of TCRB CDR3 length in all four CD4+ subsets. Because the HLA sub-analyses included only small numbers of individuals, any influence of HLA type on TCRB rearrangement was left unresolved. Naive, central memory and regulatory TCRB repertoires appeared to be more alike among patients than among healthy donors. Fewer insertions and more nucleotide deletions at VDJ recombination sites were observed in patients with type 1 diabetes, implying thymic rearrangement abnormalities. Shorter templates might be favored by PCR, yet because patient and control samples were amplified and corrected together, any such skew would affect both groups equally. Because cDNA rather than genomic DNA was sequenced, highly expressing activated cells could have been over-represented, although no difference in activation and CD3 levels was found between groups.

Sequenced: central memory CD4+ T cells from blood. This sequence originates from a young man with type 1 diabetes. The chain is encoded by TRBV28 joined to TRBJ2-5; TRBD2 is a possible D gene, resting on 5 matching bases. The sequence in DNA is TGTGCCAGCAGTCCCAGAAGCCCAGCGGCGCCCGGGGAGACCCAGTACTTC. This yields the protein CASSPRSPAAPGETQYF.